In this sample, the clone carrying this T cell receptor beta chain turned up a few times. Antigen: not known. It was with a sample-barcoded 5' primer and a J-beta primer mix that a second PCR of roughly 7 to 12 cycles was run. TCRdb recomputed calls from the 5' RACE reads with MiXCR, one row per CDR3 protein. This sample yields approximately 580,000 distinct CDR3 sequences, of which around 24% are seen a single time; roughly 9% belongs to the top ten. This entry is derived from a study of blood T cells in healthy people across ages. Study results and limitations: One million T cells yielded diversity estimates that were considered underestimates.

The junction had 11 bases not matched to a gene; V was cut back by 5 bases and J by 7 bases. This CDR3 is built from 17 residues. Germline CDR1 reads SGHTA; CDR2 reads FQGTGA. In addition, the sample was reused for a study of T cells of mothers and their children.

The receptor was derived from a boy aged 5-17 years in good health. The sequencing input was blood. V gene TRBV7-3 combines with J gene TRBJ2-1, with 13 bases aligning to TRBD2. The CDR3 sequence is CASSLNSGLAGENEQFF. The CDR3 DNA follows: TGTGCCAGCAGCCTAAACTCTGGACTAGCGGGAGAGAATGAGCAGTTCTTC.